This record looks at one T cell receptor beta chain sequence and its context. The entry originates in a study of human T cells and chemical hapten exposure. Across the whole study: The use of 2% DPC on about 2 cm by about 2 cm of upper inner arm skin constituted sensitization.

Documented time point: pre-sensitization, week 0. Regarding treatment: therapeutic diphenylcyclopropenone sensitization with weekly scalp DPC. Original processing methods: Samples held a median of roughly 100,000 TCRs, range about 20,000–690,600. Each CDR3 protein gets one entry after TCRdb re-called the RACE reads with MiXCR. The V and J calls reflect TCRdb's pipeline rather than the authors' work. This sample has 150,000 to 200,000 distinct CDR3 sequences, with 30% found just once. Per the germline V gene, CDR1 is SEHNR and CDR2 is FQNEAQ (reference sequence). This CDR3 spans 15 amino acids. J lost 4 bases, V lost 5 bases, and 7 bases had no gene match.

The specimen comprised whole blood, sampled in connection with sensitization to the hapten diphenylcyclopropenone (DPC). This chain links TRBV7-9 with TRBJ2-7; TRBD2 aligns across 11 bases. The TCR was taken from a woman aged 25 to 39 with alopecia areata. Some clones in this sample may be carry-over from other donors' samples. The CDR3 region is CASSGGTSGFYEQYF. For the CDR3, the DNA is TGTGCCAGCAGCGGAGGGACTAGCGGCTTTTACGAGCAGTACTTC.